This TCR beta chain was profiled in a study of CD4 and CD8 cells across lung adenocarcinoma regions. V was clipped by 4 bases and J by 5 bases; unmatched bases: 15. This CDR3 region has 18 residues. TCRdb independently ran MiXCR on the PCR reads; one entry per CDR3 protein. This sample has 16,000 or so distinct CDR3 sequences; under 70% occur once, and the top ten carry 32%. There are a few counts of this clonotype. The TCR sequence derives from a female donor with lung adenocarcinoma. The CD4 and CD8 labels of this study may be unreliable. The sequenced sample was CD8+ T cells from the center of a lung tumor. The rearrangement joins TRBV12-3 or TRBV12-4 to TRBJ2-1; 9 bases align to TRBD2. In nucleotides, the CDR3 is TGTGCCAGCAGTTGGGGGGGGGCGGGCGGGGGGGGCGACAATGAGCAGTTCTTC. It is translated as CASSWGGAGGGGDNEQFF.